The 8 T cell receptor beta chains given below trace back to one sample, sequenced in a study of blood T cell repertoires in COVID-19. Profiling relied on immunoSEQ multiplex PCR, and the TCRdb table lists in-frame clones only, not all of them. This table holds about 270,000 clones, 86% found once. Material for sequencing was peripheral blood. These receptors came from a man in his forties with active or convalescent COVID-19.

The chain couples TRBV7-2 to TRBJ1-6, with D unresolved. This CDR3 has 16 amino acids. The V end was cut by 1 base, the J end by 4 bases, with 11 bases between. In germline, CDR1 is SGHTA, CDR2 FQGNSA. CDR3 region: CASSLGGIRYNSPLHF. The DNA for the CDR3 is TGTGCCAGCAGCTTAGGAGGGATTAGATATAATTCACCCCTCCACTTT.

The V call is TRBV6-5, the J call TRBJ1-2, with a weak D call TRBD1 (6 bases). With 5 bases removed from V and 5 bases from J, the gap between germline ends came to 12 bases. The CDR3 consists of 13 residues. Germline CDR1 reads MNHEY; CDR2 reads SVGAGI. CDR3 nucleotide sequence: TGTGCCAGCAGTCCCGGGACAAGTTATGGCTACACCTTC. This sequence encodes CASSPGTSYGYTF.

The rearrangement links TRBV2 to TRBJ1-4, with a weak D call TRBD1 (5 bases). Germline assignment: CDR1 SNHLY and CDR2 FYNNEI. The CDR3 covers 13 residues. V was shortened by 8 bases and J by 8 bases, with 15 bases between the two germline ends. CDR3: CASFPPGREKLFF. CDR3 nucleotides: TGTGCCAGCTTCCCCCCAGGGAGGGAAAAACTGTTTTTT.

This clone was counted once. V usage is TRBV5-5 and J usage is TRBJ1-1; D is possibly TRBD1 (5 bases). This CDR3 comprises 17 residues. CDR1 is SGHKS and CDR2 is YYEKEE in the germline V gene (reference sequence). V lost 0 bases and J 5 bases, leaving 20 bases between the germline ends. The CDR3 DNA reads as TGTGCCAGCAGCTTGGTCTTCGCGCGTAATAGGGGTACTGAAGCTTTCTTT. Residues: CASSLVFARNRGTEAFF.

This clone came up a few times. The chain employs TRBV11-2 and TRBJ2-3, with a possible D match to TRBD2 (6 bases). In germline, CDR1 is SGHAT, CDR2 FQNNGV. The CDR3 totals 16 residues. The germline V and J ends were trimmed by 3 bases and 0 bases, with 13 bases remaining between them. The CDR3 sequence: CASSFGVAASTDTQYF. The CDR3 DNA is TGTGCCAGCAGCTTTGGGGTAGCGGCTAGCACAGATACGCAGTATTTT.

V and J are TRBV30 and TRBJ2-1, with 7 bases fitting TRBD2. This CDR3 has 13 residues. Trimming removed 5 bases from V and 4 bases from J; junction bases left unmatched: 5. Germline values: CDR1 GTSNPN, CDR2 SVGIG (reference sequence). The CDR3 spells CAWASGVYNEQFF. The CDR3 coding sequence is TGTGCCTGGGCCAGCGGGGTATACAATGAGCAGTTCTTC. The full variable domain, in which reference TRBV30 and TRBJ2-1 provide the parts outside the CDR3, is SQTIHQWPATLVQPVGSPLSLECTVEGTSNPNLYWYRQAAGRGLQLLFYSVGIGQISSEVPQNLSASRPQDRQFILSSKKLLLSDSGFYLCAWASGVYNEQFFGPGTRLTVL.

The rearrangement joins TRBV6-5 to TRBJ1-2, with D possibly TRBD1 on 6 matching bases. The germline V and J ends were trimmed by 6 bases and 6 bases, with 14 bases remaining between them. The CDR3 consists of 13 residues. Per germline, CDR1 MNHEY and CDR2 SVGAGI. CDR3 sequence reads: CASSRGQNDGYTF. CDR3 nucleotide sequence: TGTGCCAGCAGCCGAGGACAGAATGATGGCTACACCTTC.

This chain uses TRBV10-1 with TRBJ1-1; 7 nucleotides align to TRBD1. The V segment lost 10 bases and the J segment 6 bases; nucleotides outside the gene matches: 11. The CDR3 has 13 residues. The germline V gene encodes CDR1 WNHNN and CDR2 SYGVQD (reference sequence). CDR3 DNA sequence: TGCGCCACCTCGAAGGCAGGGGGTTCTGAAGCTTTCTTT. Protein product: CATSKAGGSEAFF.